The next 17 T cell receptor beta chains were all read from a single sample in a study of T cell responses to AZD1222 COVID-19 vaccine. The method was immunoSEQ multiplex PCR; TCRdb's version includes in-frame clones alone and lacks a portion of them. The sample shows 180,000 or so clones, about 95% of them seen only once. Material: peripheral blood, obtained on day 0 of AZD1222 vaccination. The receptors originated from an adult in good health.

The J gene is TRBJ2-5, the V gene TRBV14, with D hard to call. Looked up from germline, CDR1 is SGHDN and CDR2 is FVKESK. The CDR3 has 14 residues. V was cut by 1 base and J by 1 base, with 7 bases left in between. In DNA form, the CDR3 reads TGTGCCAGCAGCCAAGTGGTAACCCAAGAGACCCAGTACTTC. Protein: CASSQVVTQETQYF.

J is TRBJ1-5 and V is TRBV18; no reliable D call. CDR1 is KGHSH and CDR2 is LQKENI in the germline V gene. Trimming removed 5 bases from V and 3 bases from J, with 14 bases in between. The CDR3 spans 15 residues. The CDR3 DNA follows: TGTGCCAGCTCATCTGACGAACGGTACAATCAGCCCCAGCATTTT. It encodes CASSSDERYNQPQHF.

The genes are TRBV30 and TRBJ2-1, with 8 bases aligning to TRBD2. Germline-derived CDR1 and CDR2 are GTSNPN and SVGIG (reference sequence). This CDR3 contains 15 residues. V lost 1 base to trimming and J lost 3 bases; unmatched junction nucleotides: 5. CDR3 nucleotides: TGTGCCTGGAGTGGACCCGCGGGAGGCTACAATGAGCAGTTCTTC. Protein sequence: CAWSGPAGGYNEQFF. The variable domain in full, completed from reference TRBV30 and TRBJ2-1, reads SQTIHQWPATLVQPVGSPLSLECTVEGTSNPNLYWYRQAAGRGLQLLFYSVGIGQISSEVPQNLSASRPQDRQFILSSKKLLLSDSGFYLCAWSGPAGGYNEQFFGPGTRLTVL.

The gene calls are TRBV5-5 and TRBJ2-7, with 10 bases matching TRBD2. J was trimmed by 2 bases and V by 2 bases; bases with no gene match: 4. The CDR3 is made up of 15 amino acids. Germline CDR1 SGHKS, CDR2 YYEKEE (reference sequence). Here the CDR3 reads CASSFTGTSAYEQYF. CDR3 nucleotide sequence: TGTGCCAGCAGCTTTACCGGGACTAGCGCCTACGAGCAGTACTTC. Drawing the rest from reference TRBV5-5 and TRBJ2-7, the complete variable domain is DAGVTQSPTHLIKTRGQQVTLRCSPISGHKSVSWYQQVLGQGPQFIFQYYEKEERGRGNFPDRFSARQFPNYSSELNVNALLLGDSALYLCASSFTGTSAYEQYFGPGTRLTVT.

The chain couples TRBV28 to TRBJ2-7, with D uncertain. Between the trimmed V and J ends, which lost 8 bases and 0 bases, there was a span of 8 bases. CDR1 is MDHEN and CDR2 is SYDVKM in the germline V gene. The CDR3 spans 12 residues. DNA of the CDR3: TGTGCCAGCTGGAGTCTCTCCTACGAGCAGTACTTC. Protein product: CASWSLSYEQYF.

The chain joins TRBV7-3 to TRBJ2-5, with 7 bases that match TRBD2. This CDR3 comprises 13 residues. V lost 5 bases to trimming and J lost 5 bases; unmatched junction nucleotides: 5. Germline lookup yields CDR1 SGHTA and CDR2 FQGTGA. In nucleotides, the CDR3 is TGTGCCAGCAGCCCGCAGGGAGGGGAGACCCAGTACTTC. Translated: CASSPQGGETQYF.

The CDR3 sequence is CASSTGLNTEAFF. DNA of the CDR3: TGTGCCAGCAGCACAGGATTGAACACTGAAGCTTTCTTT. The J gene is TRBJ1-1, the V gene TRBV11-3, with D maybe TRBD1 (5 bases). The CDR3 covers 13 residues. Germline CDR1 reads SGHNT; CDR2 reads YENEEA. V was clipped by 5 bases and J by 0 bases, with 7 bases between them. The full variable domain, its missing parts supplied by reference TRBV11-3 and TRBJ1-1, is EAGVVQSPRYKIIEKKQPVAFWCNPISGHNTLYWYLQNLGQGPELLIRYENEEAVDDSQLPKDRFSAERLKGVDSTLKIQPAELGDSAVYLCASSTGLNTEAFFGQGTRLTVV.

V is TRBV4-1 and J is TRBJ1-6; 7 positions agree with TRBD1. Trimming took 3 bases from V and 8 from J; bases not matched to a gene: 10. The CDR3 runs 16 residues. Germline V lookup: CDR1 MGHRA, CDR2 YSYEKL. The CDR3 DNA reads TGCGCCAGCAGCCAGGACAACAGGGGTGTACATTCACCCCTCCACTTT. This codes for CASSQDNRGVHSPLHF.

V usage is TRBV30 and J usage is TRBJ2-3, with unresolved D. This CDR3 has 13 amino acids. V was clipped by 3 bases and J by 9 bases, with 16 bases between them. Germline CDR1 reads GTSNPN; CDR2 reads SVGIG (reference sequence). In DNA form, the CDR3 reads TGTGCCTGGAGGCGAAAACTCCTTGGGACGCAGTATTTT. Protein: CAWRRKLLGTQYF.

This chain uses TRBV11-2 with TRBJ1-2; TRBD1 aligns across 7 bases. Germline assignment: CDR1 SGHAT and CDR2 FQNNGV. Unmatched junction bases numbered 13, after V lost 4 bases and J lost 8 bases. The CDR3 length is 15 residues. The CDR3 sequence: CASSSSGTAARGYTF. The CDR3 region has the DNA TGTGCCAGCAGCTCCTCCGGGACAGCGGCAAGGGGCTACACCTTC.

This chain connects TRBV19 to TRBJ1-6, with TRBD1 as a possible D gene (5 bases). Germline V gene sequence: CDR1 LNHDA, CDR2 SQIVND (reference sequence). The CDR3 covers 14 residues. Trimming removed 5 bases from V and 9 bases from J, with 14 bases in between. The CDR3: CASSPQGYGSPLHF. DNA for the CDR3: TGTGCCAGTAGTCCCCAGGGATACGGTTCACCCCTCCACTTT.

The chain employs TRBV5-5 and TRBJ2-2; 7 bases are a match to TRBD2. The V and J ends lost 4 bases and 4 bases, in that order; junction bases with no gene match: 4. Germline loops: CDR1 SGHKS, CDR2 YYEKEE (reference sequence). The CDR3 consists of 14 residues. This CDR3 reads CASSLWGGTGELFF. CDR3 DNA: TGTGCCAGCAGCCTGTGGGGGGGCACCGGGGAGCTGTTTTTT.

The V gene is TRBV5-4, the J gene TRBJ2-3; D is uncertain. The germline V gene encodes CDR1 SGHNT and CDR2 YYREEE (reference sequence). V was cut by 2 bases and J by 6 bases, with 19 bases left in between. The CDR3 has 16 amino acids. CDR3 residues: CASSLAVTGSMDTQYF. CDR3 sequence (DNA): TGTGCCAGCAGCTTAGCTGTTACCGGATCCATGGATACGCAGTATTTT.

This clone was observed once. The V call is TRBV12-3 or TRBV12-4, the J call TRBJ2-5, with 7 positions matching TRBD2. The CDR3 is 12 amino acids. V was pared by 8 bases and J by 4 bases, with 4 bases of the junction left unmatched. The CDR3 DNA follows: TGTGCCAGCTCCAGGGAGGGAGAGACCCAGTACTTC. It yields the protein CASSREGETQYF.

The V and J genes are TRBV20-1 and TRBJ2-3, with D perhaps being TRBD1 or TRBD2 (5 bases each). Germline values: CDR1 DFQATT, CDR2 SNEGSKA (reference sequence). CDR3 length equals 14 residues. Between the trimmed V and J ends, which lost 3 bases and 2 bases, there was a span of 12 bases. The CDR3 loop is CSASSGAITDTQYF. CDR3 sequence (DNA): TGCAGTGCTAGTTCCGGGGCGATCACAGATACGCAGTATTTT.

V usage is TRBV29-1 and J usage is TRBJ2-4; 8 bases are a match to TRBD2. This CDR3 has 15 residues. CDR1 SQVTM and CDR2 ANQGSEA come from the germline V gene. V gave up 6 bases and J gave up 0 bases; unmatched junction bases: 7. This CDR3 is CSVVYLAGAKNIQYF. The CDR3 nucleotides are TGCAGCGTCGTTTACCTAGCGGGAGCCAAAAACATTCAGTACTTC.

The V and J genes are TRBV27 and TRBJ2-1, with 10 nucleotides matching TRBD1. Germline V gene sequence: CDR1 MNHEY, CDR2 SMNVEV (reference sequence). V lost 5 bases to trimming and J lost 8 bases; unmatched junction nucleotides: 6. The CDR3 sequence is 14 residues long. CDR3 coding DNA: TGTGCCAGCAGTCCGACGACAGGGGGCGATGAGCAGTTCTTC. Translating it yields CASSPTTGGDEQFF.